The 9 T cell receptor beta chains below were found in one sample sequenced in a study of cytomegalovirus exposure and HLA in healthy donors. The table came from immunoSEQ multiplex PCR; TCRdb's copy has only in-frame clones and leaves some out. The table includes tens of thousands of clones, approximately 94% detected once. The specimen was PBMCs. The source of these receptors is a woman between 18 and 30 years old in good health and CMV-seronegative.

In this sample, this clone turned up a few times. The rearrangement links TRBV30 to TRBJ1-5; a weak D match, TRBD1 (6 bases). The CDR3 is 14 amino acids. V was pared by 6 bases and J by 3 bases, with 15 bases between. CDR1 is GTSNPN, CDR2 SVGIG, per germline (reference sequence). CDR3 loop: CACTGLGNNQPQHF. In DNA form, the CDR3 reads TGTGCCTGTACAGGGTTGGGTAACAATCAGCCCCAGCATTTT. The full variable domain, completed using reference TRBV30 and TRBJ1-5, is SQTIHQWPATLVQPVGSPLSLECTVEGTSNPNLYWYRQAAGRGLQLLFYSVGIGQISSEVPQNLSASRPQDRQFILSSKKLLLSDSGFYLCACTGLGNNQPQHFGDGTRLSIL.

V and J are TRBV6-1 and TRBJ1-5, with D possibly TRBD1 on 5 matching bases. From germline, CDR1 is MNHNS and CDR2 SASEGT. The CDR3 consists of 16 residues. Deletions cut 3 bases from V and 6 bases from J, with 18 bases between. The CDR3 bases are TGTGCCAGCAGTGAGGGTGTGGGCGGGGGGGGTCAGCCCCAGCATTTT. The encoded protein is CASSEGVGGGGQPQHF.

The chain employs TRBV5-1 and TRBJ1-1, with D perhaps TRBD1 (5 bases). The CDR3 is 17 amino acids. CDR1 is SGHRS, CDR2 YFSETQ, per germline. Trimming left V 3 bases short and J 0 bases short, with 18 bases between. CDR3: CASSSQGPMIMNTEAFF. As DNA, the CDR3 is TGCGCCAGCAGCTCCCAGGGTCCGATGATAATGAACACTGAAGCTTTCTTT.

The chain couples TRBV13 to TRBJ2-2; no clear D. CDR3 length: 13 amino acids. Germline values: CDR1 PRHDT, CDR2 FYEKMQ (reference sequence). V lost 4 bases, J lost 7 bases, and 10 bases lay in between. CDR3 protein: CASSSTYIGELFF. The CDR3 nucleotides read TGTGCCAGCAGCTCAACTTATATCGGGGAGCTGTTTTTT.

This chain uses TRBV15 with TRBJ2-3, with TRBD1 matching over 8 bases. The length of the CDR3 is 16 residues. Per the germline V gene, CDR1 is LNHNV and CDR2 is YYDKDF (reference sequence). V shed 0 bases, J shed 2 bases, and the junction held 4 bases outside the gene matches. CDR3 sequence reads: CATSRDAGQATDTQYF. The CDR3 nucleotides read TGTGCCACCAGCAGAGATGCGGGACAGGCCACAGATACGCAGTATTTT.

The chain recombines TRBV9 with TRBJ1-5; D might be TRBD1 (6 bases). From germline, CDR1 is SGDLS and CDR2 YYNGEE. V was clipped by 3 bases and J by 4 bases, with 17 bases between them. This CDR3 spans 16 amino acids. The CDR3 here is CASSEGGGGVNQPQHF. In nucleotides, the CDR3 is TGTGCCAGCAGCGAGGGAGGGGGAGGGGTAAATCAGCCCCAGCATTTT.

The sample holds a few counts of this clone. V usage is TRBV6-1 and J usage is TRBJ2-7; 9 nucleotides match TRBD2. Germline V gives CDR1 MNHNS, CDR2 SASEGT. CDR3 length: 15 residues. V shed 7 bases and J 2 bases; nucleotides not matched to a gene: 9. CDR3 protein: CASTQGASGAYEQYF. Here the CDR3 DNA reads TGTGCCAGCACCCAAGGGGCTAGCGGGGCCTACGAGCAGTACTTC.

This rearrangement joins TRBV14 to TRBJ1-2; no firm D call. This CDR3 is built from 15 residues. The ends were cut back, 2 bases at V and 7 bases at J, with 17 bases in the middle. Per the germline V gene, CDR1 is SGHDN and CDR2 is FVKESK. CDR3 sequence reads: CASSQWALGRSGYTF. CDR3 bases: TGTGCCAGCAGCCAATGGGCCCTGGGTCGCTCTGGCTACACCTTC.

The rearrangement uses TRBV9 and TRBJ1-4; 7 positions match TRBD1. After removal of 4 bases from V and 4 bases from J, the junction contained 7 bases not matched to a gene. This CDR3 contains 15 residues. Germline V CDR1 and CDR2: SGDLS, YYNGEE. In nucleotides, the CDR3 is TGTGCCAGCAGCCTACAGGGACAGCATAATGAAAAACTGTTTTTT. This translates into CASSLQGQHNEKLFF.